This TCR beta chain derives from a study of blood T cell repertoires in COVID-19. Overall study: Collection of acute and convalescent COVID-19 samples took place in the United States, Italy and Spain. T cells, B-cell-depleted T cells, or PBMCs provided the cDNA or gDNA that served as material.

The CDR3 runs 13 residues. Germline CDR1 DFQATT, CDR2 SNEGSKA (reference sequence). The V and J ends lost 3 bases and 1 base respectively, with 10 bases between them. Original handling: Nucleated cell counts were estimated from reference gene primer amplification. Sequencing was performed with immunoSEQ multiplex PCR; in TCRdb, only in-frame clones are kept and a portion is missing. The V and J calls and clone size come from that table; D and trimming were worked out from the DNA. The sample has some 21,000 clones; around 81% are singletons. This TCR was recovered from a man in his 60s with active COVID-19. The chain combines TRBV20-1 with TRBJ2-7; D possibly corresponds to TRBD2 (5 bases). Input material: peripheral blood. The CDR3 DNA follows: TGCAGTGCTAGTCGGCGGGCGTCCTACGAGCAGTACTTC. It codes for CSASRRASYEQYF.